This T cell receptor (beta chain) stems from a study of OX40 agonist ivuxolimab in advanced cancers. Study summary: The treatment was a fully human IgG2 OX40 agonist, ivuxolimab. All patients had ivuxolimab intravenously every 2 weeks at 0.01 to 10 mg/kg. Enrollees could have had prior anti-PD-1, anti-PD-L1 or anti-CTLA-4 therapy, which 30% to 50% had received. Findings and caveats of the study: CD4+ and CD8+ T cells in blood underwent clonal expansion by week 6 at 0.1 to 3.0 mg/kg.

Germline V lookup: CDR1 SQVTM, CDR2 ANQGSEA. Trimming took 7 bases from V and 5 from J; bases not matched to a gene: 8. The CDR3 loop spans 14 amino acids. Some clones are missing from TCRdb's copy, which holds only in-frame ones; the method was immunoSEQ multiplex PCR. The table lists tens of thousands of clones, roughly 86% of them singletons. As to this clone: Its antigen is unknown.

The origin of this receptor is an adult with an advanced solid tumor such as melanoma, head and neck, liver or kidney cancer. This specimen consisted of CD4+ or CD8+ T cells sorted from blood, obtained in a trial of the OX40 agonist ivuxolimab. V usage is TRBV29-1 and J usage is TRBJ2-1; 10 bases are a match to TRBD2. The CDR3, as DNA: TGCAGCGAAAAGTCTAGCGGGGGTCACAATGAGCAGTTCTTC. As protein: CSEKSSGGHNEQFF.